The source of this T cell receptor beta chain is a study of blood T cells in healthy people across ages. Losses at the gene ends were 9 bases for V and 5 bases for J; bases not matched to a gene: 8. This CDR3 has 14 residues. Germline V CDR1 and CDR2: KGHSH, LQKENI. Worth noting for this clonotype: Its antigen is not identified.

The second PCR ran about 7 to 12 cycles with a sample-barcoded 5' primer and J-beta primers. Per sample, CDR3-containing paired-end reads numbered at least 2.5 million. TCRdb passed the 5' RACE reads through MiXCR, listing each CDR3 protein once. The data hold about 1,400,000 distinct CDR3 sequences, with approximately 40% observed a single time. Regarding the study as a whole: Age showed a roughly linear inverse relationship with TCR beta diversity per million T cells. As naive T cell percentage varied, TCR beta diversity correlated strongly with it.

This chain uses TRBV18 with TRBJ2-1; 9 bases are shared with TRBD1. This receptor was identified in a woman aged 18-29 years in good health. Sequenced: blood. CDR3 in DNA: TGTGCCAGTCAAGCGGGACAGGGACACAATGAGCAGTTCTTC. It is translated as CASQAGQGHNEQFF.